This entry lists 27 T cell receptor beta chains sequenced from one sample in a study of blood T cell repertoires in COVID-19. Profiling relied on immunoSEQ multiplex PCR, and the TCRdb table lists in-frame clones only, not all of them. The sample holds 220,000 or so clones, around 80% seen once. Source material: peripheral blood. The source is a woman aged 70-85 years with acute or convalescent COVID-19.

CDR3 sequence: CASTLVGAARTGELFF. DNA of the CDR3: TGTGCCAGTACCCTCGTGGGGGCAGCGAGAACCGGGGAGCTGTTTTTT. This chain uses TRBV19 with TRBJ2-2; TRBD1 is a possible D gene (6 bases). Trimming took 7 bases from V and 5 from J, leaving 20 bases between them. The CDR3 has 16 amino acids. Germline assignment: CDR1 LNHDA and CDR2 SQIVND (reference sequence).

V gene TRBV6-2 or TRBV6-3 combines with J gene TRBJ1-2; D unresolved. V lost 5 bases and J lost 5, with 12 bases in between. Germline V gives CDR1 MNHEY, CDR2 SVGEGT. CDR3 size: 13 residues. CDR3 protein: CASSIRRGYGYTF. DNA for the CDR3: TGTGCCAGCAGTATACGGCGGGGTTATGGCTACACCTTC.

A single count supports this clone. The rearrangement uses TRBV6-1 and TRBJ2-1; D is perhaps TRBD1 (6 bases). There are 16 residues in the CDR3. Trimming cost V 4 bases and J 0 bases, with 13 bases left between them. Germline V gene sequence: CDR1 MNHNS, CDR2 SASEGT. CDR3 bases: TGTGCCAGCAGTGGACAGGCCCCAAGCTCCTACAATGAGCAGTTCTTC. Its protein product is CASSGQAPSSYNEQFF.

V gene TRBV18 combines with J gene TRBJ1-5, with 7 bases matching TRBD1. V shed 6 bases, J shed 0 bases, and the junction held 5 bases outside the gene matches. The CDR3 has 15 residues. From germline, CDR1 is KGHSH and CDR2 LQKENI. The CDR3 is CASSTGQFSNQPQHF. As DNA, the CDR3 is TGTGCCAGCTCGACGGGACAGTTTAGCAATCAGCCCCAGCATTTT.

Regarding this clone: One end of the junction does not line up with germline, which may come from a read error. Other DNA sequences of this sample code for an identical CDR3. This chain joins TRBV11-2 and TRBJ2-7; 8 bases match TRBD1. CDR3 size: 15 residues. From germline, CDR1 is SGHAT and CDR2 FQNNGV. CDR3 sequence reads: CASNLGTGLSYEQYF. CDR3 bases: TGTGCCAGCAACCTCGGGACAGGCCTATCCTACGAGCAATACTTC.

The gene calls are TRBV14 and TRBJ1-3; the D gene is possibly TRBD1 (6 bases). V was trimmed by 4 bases and J by 4 bases, leaving 11 bases between them. CDR1 and CDR2 (germline): SGHDN, FVKESK. The CDR3 consists of 14 residues. CDR3 in amino acids: CASSPGTPGNTIYF. Here the CDR3 DNA reads TGTGCCAGCAGCCCCGGGACACCCGGAAACACCATATATTTT.

This clone appeared once. The V gene is TRBV3-1 (or the pseudogene TRBV3-2), the J gene TRBJ1-6, with TRBD1 identical over 8 bases. This CDR3 contains 18 residues. Germline CDR1 and CDR2: LGHDT and YNNKEL (reference sequence). The ends lost 0 bases at V and 0 bases at J; junction bases unmatched: 4. This CDR3 is CASSQDAGGASYNSPLHF. CDR3 coding DNA: TGTGCCAGCAGCCAAGACGCAGGGGGCGCCTCCTATAATTCACCCCTCCACTTT.

V usage is TRBV2 and J usage is TRBJ2-5, with 10 bases lining up with TRBD2. Per germline, CDR1 SNHLY and CDR2 FYNNEI. Germline trimming cut 3 bases from V and 7 bases from J; bases unmatched to any gene: 8. The CDR3 contains 15 residues. DNA for the CDR3: TGTGCCAGCAGTGACGGAGGACTAGCGGCAGGGACCCAGTACTTC. Protein product: CASSDGGLAAGTQYF.

This chain connects TRBV2 to TRBJ1-5; D is undetermined. Trimming removed 6 bases from V and 5 bases from J, with 11 bases in between. Germline CDR1 reads SNHLY; CDR2 reads FYNNEI. This CDR3 has 13 residues. The CDR3 DNA sequence: TGTGCCAGCAGCCGCGGATGGGATCAGCCCCAGCATTTT. Translated: CASSRGWDQPQHF. Supplemented by reference TRBV2 and TRBJ1-5, the full variable domain reads EPEVTQTPSHQVTQMGQEVILRCVPISNHLYFYWYRQILGQKVEFLVSFYNNEISEKSEIFDDQFSVERPDGSNFTLKIRSTKLEDSAMYFCASSRGWDQPQHFGDGTRLSIL.

This clone occurred many times. The J gene is TRBJ2-2, the V gene TRBV19, with D unclear. Trimming stripped 3 bases from V and 2 bases from J, with 7 bases between. CDR3 length equals 14 residues. The germline gives CDR1 LNHDA, CDR2 SQIVND (reference sequence). This CDR3 reads CASSMMRNTGELFF. The CDR3, as DNA: TGTGCCAGTAGTATGATGCGAAACACCGGGGAGCTGTTTTTT.

CDR3 region: CASSLRLAGGLYEQYF. Written as DNA, the CDR3 is TGTGCCAGCTCACTAAGACTAGCGGGTGGGTTATACGAGCAGTACTTC. V usage is TRBV18 and J usage is TRBJ2-7; TRBD2 matches 10 bases. Germline trimming cut 4 bases from V and 4 bases from J; bases unmatched to any gene: 10. Germline CDR1 and CDR2: KGHSH and LQKENI. The CDR3 has 16 residues.

The chain couples TRBV5-1 to TRBJ2-1; 7 bases agree with TRBD2. The CDR3 totals 19 residues. Germline loops: CDR1 SGHRS, CDR2 YFSETQ. After removal of 0 bases from V and 1 base from J, the junction contained 13 bases not matched to a gene. The CDR3 DNA reads as TGCGCCAGCAGCTTGGTTCAGGGCTCAGGCGGGAGTTCCTACAATGAGCAGTTCTTC. Amino acid sequence: CASSLVQGSGGSSYNEQFF.

The V gene is TRBV11-3, the J gene TRBJ2-5; 7 bases are a match to TRBD1. The CDR3 contains 13 residues. Trimming took 5 bases from V and 4 from J; bases not matched to a gene: 4. CDR1 SGHNT and CDR2 YENEEA come from the germline V gene. For the CDR3, the DNA is TGTGCCAGCAGCCCAAGGACAGGAGAGACCCAGTACTTC. Amino acid sequence: CASSPRTGETQYF.

The chain links TRBV29-1 to TRBJ2-5; TRBD2 agrees at 9 bases. Germline loops: CDR1 SQVTM, CDR2 ANQGSEA. This CDR3 has 14 amino acids. V shed 6 bases and J 3 bases; nucleotides not matched to a gene: 8. This CDR3 is CSVRSGSKKETQYF. CDR3 coding DNA: TGCAGCGTCCGTAGCGGGAGCAAGAAAGAGACCCAGTACTTC.

The chain recombines TRBV3-1 (or the pseudogene TRBV3-2) with TRBJ1-4; D uncertain. The CDR3 runs to 14 residues. CDR1 and CDR2 from the germline V gene are LGHDT and YNNKEL (reference sequence). V was shortened by 0 bases and J by 7 bases, with 9 bases between the two germline ends. The CDR3: CASSQDLRSEKLFF. CDR3 bases: TGTGCCAGCAGCCAAGATCTGAGGAGTGAAAAACTGTTTTTT.

This sequence joins TRBV10-3 and TRBJ2-2, with TRBD2 matching 11 bases. V lost 5 bases and J lost 2; bases outside the gene matches: 4. From germline, CDR1 is ENHRY and CDR2 SYGVKD. This CDR3 contains 16 residues. CDR3 residues: CAISTSGGTNTGELFF. The CDR3, as DNA: TGTGCCATCAGTACTAGCGGGGGCACTAACACCGGGGAGCTGTTTTTT.

This sequence joins TRBV7-9 and TRBJ1-3; D is unresolved. The CDR3 spans 15 residues. The germline gives CDR1 SEHNR, CDR2 FQNEAQ (reference sequence). Trimming took off 2 bases at V and 0 bases at J, with 8 bases between the two ends. CDR3 DNA: TGTGCCAGCAGCTTAACCCAGATCTCTGGAAACACCATATATTTT. This sequence encodes CASSLTQISGNTIYF.

The gene calls are TRBV5-1 and TRBJ1-4, with D possibly TRBD1 on 5 matching bases. The CDR3 has 15 amino acids. V lost 2 bases, J lost 5 bases, and 13 bases lay in between. In germline, CDR1 is SGHRS, CDR2 YFSETQ. The CDR3 sequence: CASSLRSGRNEKLFF. The CDR3 region has the DNA TGCGCCAGCAGCTTACGATCAGGGCGAAATGAAAAACTGTTTTTT. The full variable domain, in which reference TRBV5-1 and TRBJ1-4 provide the parts outside the CDR3, is KAGVTQTPRYLIKTRGQQVTLSCSPISGHRSVSWYQQTPGQGLQFLFEYFSETQRNKGNFPGRFSGRQFSNSRSEMNVSTLELGDSALYLCASSLRSGRNEKLFFGSGTQLSVL.

This clone appeared once. This chain connects TRBV5-1 to TRBJ1-2, with D possibly matching TRBD1 (5 bases). V was shortened by 4 bases and J by 3 bases, with 16 bases between the two germline ends. CDR3 size: 15 residues. The germline gives CDR1 SGHRS, CDR2 YFSETQ. The CDR3 sequence: CASSQDTGEYYGYTF. The CDR3 coding sequence is TGCGCCAGCAGCCAAGACACAGGAGAGTACTATGGCTACACCTTC.

The chain links TRBV11-1 to TRBJ2-1, with TRBD2 as a possible D gene (6 bases). The germline CDR1 and CDR2 sequences are SGHAT and FQDESV (reference sequence). V was shortened by 5 bases and J by 2 bases, with 10 bases between the two germline ends. CDR3 size: 14 residues. The CDR3 region is CASSRDSAYNEQFF. CDR3 coding DNA: TGTGCCAGCAGCCGGGACTCAGCCTACAATGAGCAGTTCTTC.

This clone was seen only once. The V gene is TRBV27, the J gene TRBJ2-5, with TRBD1 matching over 9 bases. This CDR3 comprises 16 residues. After removal of 5 bases from V and 2 bases from J, the junction contained 9 bases not matched to a gene. CDR1 MNHEY and CDR2 SMNVEV come from the germline V gene (reference sequence). The CDR3 region has the DNA TGTGCCAGCAGTAACCTGGACAGGGGAGGTCAAGAGACCCAGTACTTC. It encodes CASSNLDRGGQETQYF.

The chain employs TRBV7-2 and TRBJ2-7, with 8 bases aligning to TRBD2. V gave up 5 bases and J gave up 6 bases; unmatched junction bases: 9. There are 14 residues in the CDR3. The germline V gene encodes CDR1 SGHTA and CDR2 FQGNSA. CDR3 DNA sequence: TGTGCCAGCAGCCAAGGACTAGCTGGGGGCGAGCAGTACTTC. It yields the protein CASSQGLAGGEQYF.

The chain links TRBV5-1 to TRBJ1-6; possibly TRBD1 for D (6 bases). There are 14 residues in the CDR3. Germline V gene lookup returns CDR1 SGHRS and CDR2 YFSETQ. Trimming removed 0 bases at V and 10 bases at J, with 11 bases between. The CDR3 sequence is CASSLAQGNSPLHF. As DNA, the CDR3 is TGCGCCAGCAGCTTGGCGCAGGGGAACTCACCCCTCCACTTT.

The chain links TRBV20-1 to TRBJ1-2, with D possibly TRBD1 on 5 matching bases. The ends were cut back, 8 bases at V and 8 bases at J, with 15 bases in the middle. The CDR3 has 11 amino acids. The germline V gene has CDR1 DFQATT and CDR2 SNEGSKA (reference sequence). CDR3 residues: CSRRARRGYTF. CDR3 DNA sequence: TGCAGTCGCAGGGCCAGACGGGGCTACACCTTC.

This sequence joins TRBV28 and TRBJ1-5; tentative D call: TRBD1 (5 bases). The CDR3 totals 15 residues. The germline gives CDR1 MDHEN, CDR2 SYDVKM. The ends were cut back, 3 bases at V and 2 bases at J, with 11 bases in the middle. CDR3 amino acids: CASSFQGGGNQPQHF. The DNA of the CDR3 is TGTGCCAGCAGTTTCCAGGGCGGGGGCAATCAGCCCCAGCATTTT.

J is TRBJ2-7 and V is TRBV28; D is possibly TRBD1 (5 bases). Germline V gene data show CDR1 as MDHEN and CDR2 as SYDVKM. V was shortened by 1 base and J by 3 bases, with 10 bases between the two germline ends. There are 14 residues in the CDR3. Here the CDR3 DNA reads TGTGCCAGCAGTTTATTGGGGCAGAACTACGAGCAGTACTTC. Its translation: CASSLLGQNYEQYF.

The chain combines TRBV19 with TRBJ2-4; 10 bases agree with TRBD1. CDR3 length equals 17 residues. Germline V lookup: CDR1 LNHDA, CDR2 SQIVND (reference sequence). The junction had 7 bases not matched to a gene; V was cut back by 0 bases and J by 5 bases. CDR3 protein: CASSIDLYGQGENIQYF. The CDR3, as DNA: TGTGCCAGTAGTATAGATCTATACGGACAGGGGGAAAACATTCAGTACTTC.